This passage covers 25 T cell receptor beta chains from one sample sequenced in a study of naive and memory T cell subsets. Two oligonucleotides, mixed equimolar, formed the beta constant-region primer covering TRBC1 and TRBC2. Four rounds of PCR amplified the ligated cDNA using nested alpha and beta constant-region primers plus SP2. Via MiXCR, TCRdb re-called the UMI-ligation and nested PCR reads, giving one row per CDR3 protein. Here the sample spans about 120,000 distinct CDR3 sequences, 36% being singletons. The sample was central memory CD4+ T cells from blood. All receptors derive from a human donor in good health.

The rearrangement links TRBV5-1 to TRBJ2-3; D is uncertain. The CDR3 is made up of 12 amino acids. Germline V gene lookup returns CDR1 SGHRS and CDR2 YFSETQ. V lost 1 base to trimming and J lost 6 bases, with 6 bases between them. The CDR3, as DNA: TGCGCCAGCAGCTTGCCTCACGATACGCAGTATTTT. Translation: CASSLPHDTQYF.

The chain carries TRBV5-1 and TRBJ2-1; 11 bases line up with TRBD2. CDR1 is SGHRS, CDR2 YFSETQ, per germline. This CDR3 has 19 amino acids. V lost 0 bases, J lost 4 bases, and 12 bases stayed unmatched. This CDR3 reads CASSLALAGGSLGYNEQFF. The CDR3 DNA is TGCGCCAGCAGCTTGGCCTTAGCGGGGGGGAGTCTCGGTTACAATGAGCAGTTCTTC.

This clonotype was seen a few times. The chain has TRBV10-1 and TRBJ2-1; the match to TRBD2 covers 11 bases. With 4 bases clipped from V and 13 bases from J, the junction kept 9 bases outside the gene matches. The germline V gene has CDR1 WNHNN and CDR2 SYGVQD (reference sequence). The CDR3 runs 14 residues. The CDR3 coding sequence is TGCGCCAGCAGTGTTACCCCGGGACTAGCGGCCCAGTTCTTC. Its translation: CASSVTPGLAAQFF.

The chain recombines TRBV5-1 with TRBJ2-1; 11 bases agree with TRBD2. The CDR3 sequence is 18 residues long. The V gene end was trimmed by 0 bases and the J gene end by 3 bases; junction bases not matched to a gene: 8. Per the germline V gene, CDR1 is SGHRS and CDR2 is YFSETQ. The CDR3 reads CASSLGGGTSGSYNEQFF. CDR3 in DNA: TGCGCCAGCAGCTTGGGCGGGGGTACTAGCGGGAGCTACAATGAGCAGTTCTTC.

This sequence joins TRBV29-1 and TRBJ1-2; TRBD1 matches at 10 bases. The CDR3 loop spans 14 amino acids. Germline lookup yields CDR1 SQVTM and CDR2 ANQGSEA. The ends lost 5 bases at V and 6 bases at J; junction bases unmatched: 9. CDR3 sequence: CSVQPGQGRDGYTF. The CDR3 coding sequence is TGCAGCGTTCAGCCGGGACAGGGGAGGGATGGCTACACCTTC.

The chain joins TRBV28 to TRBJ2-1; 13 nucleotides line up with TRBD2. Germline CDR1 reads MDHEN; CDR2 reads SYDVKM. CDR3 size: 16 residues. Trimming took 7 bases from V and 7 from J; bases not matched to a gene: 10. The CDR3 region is CASTLLRTSGSNEQFF. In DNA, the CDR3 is TGTGCCAGCACCCTCCTAAGGACTAGCGGGAGTAATGAGCAGTTCTTC. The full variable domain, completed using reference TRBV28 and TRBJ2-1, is DVKVTQSSRYLVKRTGEKVFLECVQDMDHENMFWYRQDPGLGLRLIYFSYDVKMKEKGDIPEGYSVSREKKERFSLILESASTNQTSMYLCASTLLRTSGSNEQFFGPGTRLTVL.

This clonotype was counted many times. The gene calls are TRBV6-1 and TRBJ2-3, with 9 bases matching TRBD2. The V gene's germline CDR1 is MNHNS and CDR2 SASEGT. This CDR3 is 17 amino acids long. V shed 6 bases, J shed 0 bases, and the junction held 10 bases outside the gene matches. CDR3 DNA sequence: TGTGCCAGCAGCCGCTCACCCGGACTAGCGAGCACAGATACGCAGTATTTT. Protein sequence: CASSRSPGLASTDTQYF.

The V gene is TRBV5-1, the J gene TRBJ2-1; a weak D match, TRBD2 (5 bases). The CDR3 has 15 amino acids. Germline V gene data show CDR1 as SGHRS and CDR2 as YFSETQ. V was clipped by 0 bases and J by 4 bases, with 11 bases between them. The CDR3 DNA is TGCGCCAGCAGCTTGGCCAGCGGCCTATACAATGAGCAGTTCTTC. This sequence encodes CASSLASGLYNEQFF.

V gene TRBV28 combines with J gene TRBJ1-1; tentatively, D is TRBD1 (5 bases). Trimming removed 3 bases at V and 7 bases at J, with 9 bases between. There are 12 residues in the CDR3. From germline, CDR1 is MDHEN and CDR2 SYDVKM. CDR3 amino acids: CASSLRGLEAFF. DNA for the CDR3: TGTGCCAGCAGTTTGAGGGGACTTGAAGCTTTCTTT.

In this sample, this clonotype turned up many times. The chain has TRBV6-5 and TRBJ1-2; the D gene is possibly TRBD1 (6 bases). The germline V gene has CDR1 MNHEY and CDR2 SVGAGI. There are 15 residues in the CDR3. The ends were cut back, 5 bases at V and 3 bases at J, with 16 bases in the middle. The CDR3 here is CASSHGGAYDYGYTF. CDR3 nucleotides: TGTGCCAGCAGTCATGGGGGCGCGTATGACTATGGCTACACCTTC.

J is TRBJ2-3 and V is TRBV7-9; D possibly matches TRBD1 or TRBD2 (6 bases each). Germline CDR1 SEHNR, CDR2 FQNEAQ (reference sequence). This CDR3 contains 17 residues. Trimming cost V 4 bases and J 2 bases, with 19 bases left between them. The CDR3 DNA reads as TGTGCCAGCAGCTCTGGGGGGCGGTCAGGGGCCACAGATACGCAGTATTTT. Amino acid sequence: CASSSGGRSGATDTQYF.

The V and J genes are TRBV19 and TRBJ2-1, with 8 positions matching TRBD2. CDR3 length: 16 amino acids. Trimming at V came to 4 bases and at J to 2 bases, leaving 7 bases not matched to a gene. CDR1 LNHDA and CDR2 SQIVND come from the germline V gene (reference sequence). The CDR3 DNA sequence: TGTGCCAGTAGTAGAATTATTAGCGGGACCTACAATGAGCAGTTCTTC. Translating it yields CASSRIISGTYNEQFF.

The CDR3 loop is CASSSGTGTLQETQYF. CDR3 nucleotide sequence: TGTGCCAGCAGCTCCGGGACAGGGACCCTTCAAGAGACCCAGTACTTC. The chain uses TRBV5-4 and TRBJ2-5; TRBD1 matches at 9 bases. CDR3 length: 16 residues. CDR1 SGHNT and CDR2 YYREEE come from the germline V gene (reference sequence). V gave up 3 bases and J gave up 2 bases; unmatched junction bases: 8.

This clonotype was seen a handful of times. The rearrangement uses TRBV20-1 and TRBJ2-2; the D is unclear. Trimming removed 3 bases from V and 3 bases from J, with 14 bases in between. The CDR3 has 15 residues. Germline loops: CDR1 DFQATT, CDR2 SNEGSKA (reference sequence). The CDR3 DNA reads TGCAGTGCTAGTCCCCTTAGCCCATACACCGGGGAGCTGTTTTTT. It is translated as CSASPLSPYTGELFF.

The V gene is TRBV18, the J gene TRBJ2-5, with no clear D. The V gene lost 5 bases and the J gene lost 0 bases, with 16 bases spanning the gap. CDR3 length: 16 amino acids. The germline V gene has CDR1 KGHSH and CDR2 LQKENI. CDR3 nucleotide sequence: TGTGCCAGCTCATCCAACATGGTGGGGTACCAAGAGACCCAGTACTTC. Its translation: CASSSNMVGYQETQYF.

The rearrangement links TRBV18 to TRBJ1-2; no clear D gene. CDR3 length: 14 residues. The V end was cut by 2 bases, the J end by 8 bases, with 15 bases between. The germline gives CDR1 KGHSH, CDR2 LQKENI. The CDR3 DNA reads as TGTGCCAGCTCACCAAGTGGAAACATGTTAGGCTACACCTTC. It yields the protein CASSPSGNMLGYTF.

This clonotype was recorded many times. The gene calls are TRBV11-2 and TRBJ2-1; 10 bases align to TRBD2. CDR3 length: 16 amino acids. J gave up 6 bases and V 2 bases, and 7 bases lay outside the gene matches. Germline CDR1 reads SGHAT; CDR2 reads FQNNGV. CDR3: CASSLRTSGITNEQFF. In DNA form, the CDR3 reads TGTGCCAGCAGCTTACGTACTAGCGGGATTACCAATGAGCAGTTCTTC.

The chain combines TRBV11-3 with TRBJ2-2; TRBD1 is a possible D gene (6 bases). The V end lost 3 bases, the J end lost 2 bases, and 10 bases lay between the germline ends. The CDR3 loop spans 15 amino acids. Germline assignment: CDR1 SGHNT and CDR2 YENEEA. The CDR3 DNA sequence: TGTGCCAGCAGCTTCCTCAGGGGAAACACCGGGGAGCTGTTTTTT. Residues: CASSFLRGNTGELFF.

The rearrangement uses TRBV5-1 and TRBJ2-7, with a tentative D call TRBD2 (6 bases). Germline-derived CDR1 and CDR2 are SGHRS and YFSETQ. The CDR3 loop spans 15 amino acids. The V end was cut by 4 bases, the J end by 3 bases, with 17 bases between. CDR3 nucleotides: TGCGCCAGCAGCGTTGGCGGGACGGCCGACTACGAGCAGTACTTC. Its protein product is CASSVGGTADYEQYF.

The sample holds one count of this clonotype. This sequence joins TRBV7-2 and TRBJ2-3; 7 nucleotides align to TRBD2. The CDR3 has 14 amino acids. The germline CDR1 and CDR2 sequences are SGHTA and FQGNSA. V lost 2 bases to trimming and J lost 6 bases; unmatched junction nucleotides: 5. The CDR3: CASSLRTSRDTQYF. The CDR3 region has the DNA TGTGCCAGCAGCTTACGGACTAGTCGGGATACGCAGTATTTT.

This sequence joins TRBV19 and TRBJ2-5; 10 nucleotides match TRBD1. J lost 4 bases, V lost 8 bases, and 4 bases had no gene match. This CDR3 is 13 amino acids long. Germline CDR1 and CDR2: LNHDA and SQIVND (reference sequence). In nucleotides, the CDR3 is TGTGCCAGTGGACAGGGGGACGGAGAGACCCAGTACTTC. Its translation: CASGQGDGETQYF.

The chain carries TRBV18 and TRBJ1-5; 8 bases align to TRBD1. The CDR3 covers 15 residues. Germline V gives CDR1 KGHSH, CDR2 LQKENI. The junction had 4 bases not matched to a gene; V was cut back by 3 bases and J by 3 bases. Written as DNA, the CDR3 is TGTGCCAGCTCACCTGGGACAGGAAACAATCAGCCCCAGCATTTT. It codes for CASSPGTGNNQPQHF.

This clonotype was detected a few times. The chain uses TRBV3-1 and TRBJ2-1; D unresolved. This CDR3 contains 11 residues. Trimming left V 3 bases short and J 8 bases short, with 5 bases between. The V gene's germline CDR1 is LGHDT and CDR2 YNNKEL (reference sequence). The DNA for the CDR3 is TGTGCCAGCAGCCATTCCCATGAGCAGTTCTTC. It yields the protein CASSHSHEQFF.

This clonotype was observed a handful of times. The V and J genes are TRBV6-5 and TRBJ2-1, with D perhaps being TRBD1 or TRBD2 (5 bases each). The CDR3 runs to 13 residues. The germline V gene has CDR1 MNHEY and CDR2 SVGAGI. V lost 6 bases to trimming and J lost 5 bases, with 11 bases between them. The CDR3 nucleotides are TGTGCCAGCAGGGACTCAGGGAACAATGAGCAGTTCTTC. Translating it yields CASRDSGNNEQFF.

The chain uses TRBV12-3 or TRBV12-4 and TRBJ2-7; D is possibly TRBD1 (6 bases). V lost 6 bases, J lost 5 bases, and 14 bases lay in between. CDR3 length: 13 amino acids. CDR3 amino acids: CASSRAGVHEQYF. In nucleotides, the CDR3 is TGTGCCAGCAGCAGAGCAGGGGTCCACGAGCAGTACTTC.